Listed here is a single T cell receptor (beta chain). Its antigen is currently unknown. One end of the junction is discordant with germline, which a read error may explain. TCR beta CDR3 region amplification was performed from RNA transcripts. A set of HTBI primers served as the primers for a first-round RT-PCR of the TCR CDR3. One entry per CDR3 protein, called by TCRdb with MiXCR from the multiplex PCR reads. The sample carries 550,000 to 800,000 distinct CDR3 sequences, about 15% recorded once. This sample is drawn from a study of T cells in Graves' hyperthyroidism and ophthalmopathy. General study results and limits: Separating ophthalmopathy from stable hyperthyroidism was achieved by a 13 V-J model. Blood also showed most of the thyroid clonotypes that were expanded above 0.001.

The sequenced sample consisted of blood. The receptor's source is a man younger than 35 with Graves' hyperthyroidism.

The DNA for the CDR3 is TGTGCCCTTTTAGGGACTGGAAGCACCATATATTTT. As protein: CALLGTGSTIYF. The gene calls are TRBV30 and TRBJ1-3; TRBD1 is a possible D gene (5 bases). Germline lookup yields CDR1 GTSNPN and CDR2 SVGIG (reference sequence). The CDR3 contains 12 residues.